This is a list of T cell receptor beta chains from one sample in a study of a mutant IDH1 vaccine in newly diagnosed glioma. Some clones are missing from TCRdb's copy, which holds only in-frame ones; the method was immunoSEQ multiplex PCR. The sample carries roughly 28,000 clones, approximately 79% recorded once. The antigens for these receptors are not known. The sample consisted of PBMCs, taken from a glioma patient whose treatment included an IDH1 peptide vaccine. Receptors were obtained from a man aged 40-50 years with glioma. Some clones in this sample may be carry-over from other donors' samples. Each CDR3 is given with its conserved first and last residue. D genes are given only for firm matches. Clone size is given for some rows only: seen once, a few or many times, or a class if the clone is expanded.

j_call v_call d_call cdr3_length clone_size cdr3_nt cdr3_aa
TRBJ2-2 TRBV12-5 - 15 few TGTGCTAGTGGCCTTCCGGCCTCTCCCCCCGGGGAGCTGTTTTTT CASGLPASPPGELFF
TRBJ1-5 TRBV19 TRBD1 17 - TGTGCCAGTAACCGCGGGACAGGGACGGCAAGCAATCAGCCCCAGCATTTT CASNRGTGTASNQPQHF
TRBJ2-7 TRBV10-3 TRBD2 14 - TGTGCCATCAGTGAGCGGGGGGACTCCTACGAGCAGTACTTC CAISERGDSYEQYF
TRBJ2-2 TRBV2 - 13 few TGTGCCAGCATGGGGGAGAACACCGGGGAGCTGTTTTTT CASMGENTGELFF
TRBJ1-1 TRBV25-1 TRBD1 13 - TGTGCCAGCAGAAACGACAGGGGCACTGAAGCTTTCTTT CASRNDRGTEAFF
TRBJ2-1 TRBV9 - 13 - TGTGCCAGCAGCGTAGACCAGCACAATGAGCAGTTCTTC CASSVDQHNEQFF
TRBJ1-5 TRBV6-6 TRBD1 15 - TGTGCCAGCGGTTCGCCGACAGGGAGCAATCAGCCCCAGCATTTT CASGSPTGSNQPQHF
TRBJ2-3 TRBV12-5 - 12 - TGTGCTAGTGGCCAAGGGGGGGATACGCAGTATTTT CASGQGGDTQYF
TRBJ1-1 TRBV19 - 14 few TGTGCCAGTAGTGGCCGGGCTTCGAACACTGAAGCTTTCTTT CASSGRASNTEAFF
TRBJ2-6 TRBV2 TRBD1 13 - TGTGCCAGCAGTCAGGGACAGTCCAACGTCCTGACTTTC CASSQGQSNVLTF
TRBJ1-2 TRBV7-8 - 13 - TGTGCCAGCAGCTTAGCGCCCGGCAATGGCTACACCTTC CASSLAPGNGYTF
TRBJ1-3 TRBV5-8 - 14 - TGTGCCAGCAGTTCTACATCGGGAACGAACACCATATATTTT CASSSTSGTNTIYF
TRBJ2-6 TRBV25-1 TRBD1 16 - TGTGCCAGCAGTGGGCAGGGGGCGTATGGGGCCAACGTCCTGACTTTC CASSGQGAYGANVLTF
TRBJ2-7 TRBV2 TRBD1 11 - TGTGCCAGCACACAGGGGTACGAGCAGTACTTC CASTQGYEQYF
TRBJ1-1 TRBV30 - 12 - TGTGCCTGGAGTGACAGGTACACTGAAGCTTTCTTT CAWSDRYTEAFF
TRBJ2-7 TRBV4-1 - 14 - TGCGCCAGCAGCCAAGAAAGGCAGTTCTACGAGCAGTACTTC CASSQERQFYEQYF
TRBJ1-4 TRBV5-1 - 14 - TGCGCCAGCAGCATCGGGGAGGTCCGTGAAAAACTGTTTTTT CASSIGEVREKLFF
TRBJ1-1 TRBV6-5 - 14 - TGTGCCAGCAGTTATACCAGGGATGGCACTGAAGCTTTCTTT CASSYTRDGTEAFF
TRBJ2-1 TRBV4-1 - 15 - TGCGCCAGCAGCCAAGATGATACAGATTACAATGAGCAGTTCTTC CASSQDDTDYNEQFF
TRBJ2-7 TRBV27 - 13 - TGTGCCAGCAAGGGGGACCTCCCCTACGAGCAGTACTTC CASKGDLPYEQYF
TRBJ2-1 TRBV4-3 TRBD2 15 - TGCGCCAGCAGTGAAAGCGGGGGCAGCGGGGAAGAGCAGTTCTTC CASSESGGSGEEQFF
TRBJ1-6 TRBV18 - 15 - TGTGCCAGCTCCGAGGCCGGGGCCGGGGATTCACCCCTCCACTTT CASSEAGAGDSPLHF
TRBJ1-4 TRBV27 TRBD1 14 - TGTGCCAGCAGCCCGACAGGGAGTCGGGAAAAACTGTTTTTT CASSPTGSREKLFF
TRBJ1-1 TRBV4-2 - 14 - TGTGCCAGCAGCCCAGAGGATGGAGGCACTGAAGCTTTCTTT CASSPEDGGTEAFF
TRBJ1-1 TRBV30 - 13 few TGTGCCTGGAGTCCCTCGGCAGGTCTAAGAGCTTTCTTT CAWSPSAGLRAFF
TRBJ1-6 TRBV7-2 - 15 - TGTGCCAGCAGCACCCGGGGCCACCATAATTCACCCCTCCACTTT CASSTRGHHNSPLHF
TRBJ2-4 TRBV7-8 - 14 - TGTGCCAGCAGCTTAGCGGGGGGCGGAAACATTCAGTACTTC CASSLAGGGNIQYF
TRBJ1-5 TRBV6-6 - 14 - TGTGCCAGCAGTTACAGGGTCGGGAATCAGCCCCAGCATTTT CASSYRVGNQPQHF
TRBJ2-3 TRBV6-6 TRBD2 11 - TGTGCCAGCAGTTCGGGGGGTACGCAGTATTTT CASSSGGTQYF
TRBJ1-1 TRBV30 - 11 few TGTGCCTGGAGTAGGCGGACTGAAGCTTTCTTT CAWSRRTEAFF
TRBJ2-7 TRBV2 - 14 - TGTGCCAGCAGGGATGTAGGGGCAACTTGGGAGCAGTACTTC CASRDVGATWEQYF
TRBJ1-3 TRBV7-8 - 15 - TGTGCCAGCAGCTTACGAGGGGACGGTGGAAACACCATATATTTT CASSLRGDGGNTIYF
TRBJ1-1 TRBV11-2 - 15 - TGTGCCAGCAGCTTAGGTCTCAGCAGGGGCACTGAAGCTTTCTTT CASSLGLSRGTEAFF
TRBJ1-4 TRBV4-1 - 14 - TGCGCCAGCAGCCAAGAAGGGTTAGAAGAAAAACTGTTTTTT CASSQEGLEEKLFF
TRBJ2-2 TRBV10-3 - 14 - TGTGCCATCAGTGTCGGGGGACGCGACGGGGAGCTGTTTTTT CAISVGGRDGELFF
TRBJ2-7 TRBV18 - 15 once TGTGCCAGCTCACCACGTGTAGACGGGACCTACGAGCAGTACTTC CASSPRVDGTYEQYF
TRBJ2-3 TRBV4-3 - 15 - TGCGCCAGCAGCCAAGGGGCCGTTGGAGTCGGTACGCAGTATTTT CASSQGAVGVGTQYF
TRBJ1-1 TRBV5-4 - 14 - TGTGCCAGCATCCCCAGGGGCGGAGGTACTGAAGCTTTCTTT CASIPRGGGTEAFF
TRBJ1-1 TRBV5-4 - 15 - TGTGCCAGCAGCTTGGGGGTGACTCCACACACTGAAGCTTTCTTT CASSLGVTPHTEAFF
TRBJ2-7 TRBV6-4 TRBD1 15 - TGTGCCAGCATTGGGGGGCAGGGGGCGTTGAACGAGCAGTACTTC CASIGGQGALNEQYF
TRBJ1-1 TRBV30 - 12 - TGTGCCTGGGGGACGGTAAACACTGAAGCTTTCTTT CAWGTVNTEAFF
TRBJ2-3 TRBV4-2 - 16 - TGTGCCAGCAGCCAAGGGTCGGGGGGCATCACAGATACGCAGTATTTT CASSQGSGGITDTQYF
TRBJ1-1 TRBV7-6 TRBD1 17 - TGTGCCAGCAGCTTAGTACCCCCGGGGACAGGGAACACTGAAGCTTTCTTT CASSLVPPGTGNTEAFF
TRBJ1-2 TRBV16 TRBD1 18 - TGTGCCAGCAGCCAATTCTTGAGAATTTCCGGGACAGGGAGAGGCTACACCTTC CASSQFLRISGTGRGYTF
TRBJ1-1 TRBV14 - 13 - TGTGCCAGCAGCCAAGGCAAGAACACTGAAGCTTTCTTT CASSQGKNTEAFF